What follows are 16 T cell receptor beta chains derived from one specimen sequenced in a study of blood T cell repertoires in COVID-19 (TCRdb year 2020). The method was the immunoSEQ multiplex PCR assay. TCRdb took this table from immuneACCESS and kept in-frame rearrangements with V and J called. Such tables lack part of the clones; where checked against another copy, unresolved V genes explain under half of the gap, and the rest is unexplained. Present in this sample are about 68,000 clones, around 86% of which were seen just once. Around 8.1% of the sample lies in the top ten. Sequencing input: peripheral blood. The receptors derive from a man aged 30 to 45 with acute or convalescent COVID-19.

The CDR3 here is CATMAGGTDTQYF. The DNA of the CDR3 is TGTGCCACCATGGCGGGGGGCACAGATACGCAGTATTTT. This chain connects TRBV15 to TRBJ2-3; TRBD2 matches 7 bases. After removal of 7 bases from V and 1 base from J, the junction contained 2 bases not matched to a gene. Germline loops: CDR1 LNHNV, CDR2 YYDKDF (reference sequence). CDR3 length equals 13 residues.

V gene TRBV7-3 combines with J gene TRBJ2-3; the D is unclear. The CDR3 runs to 14 residues. The V end lost 5 bases, the J end lost 2 bases, and 11 bases lay between the germline ends. Germline V gene lookup returns CDR1 SGHTA and CDR2 FQGTGA. The CDR3 sequence is CASSRTLATDTQYF. CDR3 nucleotides: TGTGCCAGCAGCCGTACATTAGCCACAGATACGCAGTATTTT.

This chain connects TRBV3-1 (or the pseudogene TRBV3-2) to TRBJ2-7; TRBD1 aligns across 10 bases. V trimming: 1 base; J trimming: 1 base; junction bases outside the gene matches: 7. The CDR3 extends over 17 amino acids. CDR1 is LGHDT, CDR2 YNNKEL, per germline (reference sequence). The CDR3 nucleotides read TGTGCCAGCAGCCAAGGGGGGACAGGGGCTGGTTCCTACGAGCAGTACTTC. This translates into CASSQGGTGAGSYEQYF.

V usage is TRBV27 and J usage is TRBJ2-2; no reliable D call. Germline CDR1 and CDR2: MNHEY and SMNVEV (reference sequence). CDR3 length: 15 amino acids. With 2 bases removed from V and 0 bases from J, the gap between germline ends came to 7 bases. The CDR3 DNA reads TGTGCCAGCAGTTTAGTACTCACGAACACCGGGGAGCTGTTTTTT. Its translation: CASSLVLTNTGELFF.

Here the CDR3 DNA reads TGTGCCAGCAGAACCGGACAAGGAAGGATCCAAGAGACCCAGTACTTC. Translating it yields CASRTGQGRIQETQYF. This chain joins TRBV27 and TRBJ2-5, with D maybe TRBD1 (5 bases). There are 16 residues in the CDR3. V was shortened by 6 bases and J by 1 base, with 18 bases between the two germline ends. Germline assignment: CDR1 MNHEY and CDR2 SMNVEV (reference sequence).

The chain recombines TRBV7-8 with TRBJ1-3; D not resolved. The CDR3 spans 14 residues. Germline lookup yields CDR1 SGHVS and CDR2 FQNEAQ. The germline V and J ends were trimmed by 3 bases and 3 bases, with 9 bases remaining between them. The CDR3 sequence: CASSLAAVGNTIYF. CDR3 bases: TGTGCCAGCAGCTTGGCTGCGGTTGGAAACACCATATATTTT.

This clone was recorded at least ten times. The chain employs TRBV27 and TRBJ1-1; possibly TRBD1 for D (5 bases). Germline CDR1 reads MNHEY; CDR2 reads SMNVEV (reference sequence). The ends were cut back, 2 bases at V and 4 bases at J, with 20 bases in the middle. This CDR3 is 17 amino acids long. This chain's CDR3 is CASSLSATKWGGTEAFF. CDR3 in DNA: TGTGCCAGCAGTTTAAGCGCCACCAAGTGGGGGGGCACTGAAGCTTTCTTT.

V usage is TRBV5-1 and J usage is TRBJ2-3, with 7 bases aligning to TRBD2. V dropped 5 bases and J dropped 0; count of bases not matched to a gene: 9. The CDR3 is 16 amino acids. Germline V gene lookup returns CDR1 SGHRS and CDR2 YFSETQ. CDR3 sequence: CASRDLLAASTDTQYF. DNA of the CDR3: TGCGCCAGCAGGGACCTCCTAGCGGCAAGCACAGATACGCAGTATTTT.

The rearrangement uses TRBV2 and TRBJ1-1, with 7 bases fitting TRBD1. Per the germline V gene, CDR1 is SNHLY and CDR2 is FYNNEI. V lost 6 bases and J lost 1; bases outside the gene matches: 5. CDR3 length equals 14 residues. CDR3 sequence: CASSRQGWNTEAFF. CDR3 coding DNA: TGTGCCAGCAGCCGACAGGGATGGAACACTGAAGCTTTCTTT.

As for this clone: Other nucleotide sequences from this sample produce the same CDR3. V usage is TRBV6-1 and J usage is TRBJ1-3; D gene uncertain. Looked up from germline, CDR1 is MNHNS and CDR2 is SASEGT. Trimming shortened V by 3 bases and J by 0 bases, and 9 bases separated the two germline ends. The CDR3 loop spans 15 amino acids. CDR3: CASSESPSSGNTIYF. DNA for the CDR3: TGTGCCAGCAGTGAGAGCCCGAGCTCTGGAAACACCATATATTTT.

The gene calls are TRBV23-1 and TRBJ2-7; D possibly corresponds to TRBD2 (5 bases). TRBV23-1 is recorded as an ORF, its role being uncertain. The CDR3 contains 13 residues. V was pared by 7 bases and J by 3 bases, with 13 bases between. This CDR3 reads CASIGGPIYEQYF. In DNA, the CDR3 is TGCGCCAGCATAGGAGGCCCCATCTACGAGCAGTACTTC.

This chain connects TRBV2 to TRBJ2-2; 7 bases match TRBD2. V was clipped by 7 bases and J by 4 bases; unmatched bases: 6. The CDR3 consists of 14 residues. CDR1 and CDR2 from the germline V gene are SNHLY and FYNNEI. The CDR3 reads CASKASGVTGELFF. Here the CDR3 DNA reads TGTGCCAGCAAGGCTAGCGGAGTCACCGGGGAGCTGTTTTTT.

The chain links TRBV6-6 to TRBJ2-3, with D possibly matching TRBD1 (6 bases). V shed 0 bases and J shed 4 bases, with 14 bases lying between them. From germline, CDR1 is MNHNY and CDR2 SVGAGI (reference sequence). There are 16 residues in the CDR3. The CDR3, as DNA: TGTGCCAGCAGTTACTCGTACAGGGTGGCGGCAGATACGCAGTATTTT. Amino acid sequence: CASSYSYRVAADTQYF.

This chain joins TRBV19 and TRBJ2-7; maybe TRBD2 (7 bases). V lost 5 bases and J lost 4, with 15 bases in between. The germline CDR1 and CDR2 sequences are LNHDA and SQIVND (reference sequence). The CDR3 is 14 amino acids. The CDR3 DNA follows: TGTGCCAGTAGTGTAAAGGGGGGGGTTTACGAGCAGTACTTC. This encodes CASSVKGGVYEQYF.

This clone has a handful of counts. The same CDR3 arises from other DNA sequences in this sample as well. The CDR3 is CASSSRTANTGELFF. Written as DNA, the CDR3 is TGTGCCAGCAGCTCGAGGACAGCTAACACCGGGGAGCTGTTTTTT. The V and J genes are TRBV5-5 and TRBJ2-2; D might be TRBD1 (6 bases). The CDR3 is 15 amino acids. Germline V gene lookup returns CDR1 SGHKS and CDR2 YYEKEE (reference sequence). The germline V and J ends were trimmed by 3 bases and 2 bases, with 11 bases remaining between them.

This chain uses TRBV24-1 with TRBJ2-1; the D gene is possibly TRBD2 (5 bases). V was pared by 7 bases and J by 7 bases, with 19 bases between. Germline V gene data show CDR1 as KGHDR and CDR2 as SFDVKD. This CDR3 contains 15 residues. CDR3 sequence reads: CATSVGQRSINEQFF. Here the CDR3 DNA reads TGTGCCACCAGCGTCGGTCAGCGGTCGATAAATGAGCAGTTCTTC.